This entry concerns a single T cell receptor beta chain. The antigen is not known. The sample contains more than one DNA sequence encoding this CDR3. The data were taken from a study of shared clonotypes between healthy human individuals. Study outcomes and limitations: It was expected that sequencing depth would affect clonotype sharing among donors.

Produced via immunoSEQ multiplex PCR; TCRdb's table is partial and in-frame only. The sample comprises some 2.4 million clones, roughly 93% of which are singletons, and 0.36% rests with the top ten. Caucasian adults residing in Nashville, Tennessee made up all the donors. The clonotype originates from a man between 18 and 29 years old in good health. Some clones in this sample may be carry-over from other donors' samples. Sequenced material: naive CD4+ T cells from PBMCs. Subset meaning: CD45RA+ positively selected.

In DNA form, the CDR3 reads TGTGCCAGCAGCTTAGCGGGCGGGGCTTACAATGAGCAGTTCTTC. This encodes CASSLAGGAYNEQFF. The V call is TRBV5-4, the J call TRBJ2-1; tentatively, D is TRBD2 (6 bases). The ends were cut back, 2 bases at V and 4 bases at J, with 13 bases in the middle. Germline V gene sequence: CDR1 SGHNT, CDR2 YYREEE (reference sequence). The CDR3 spans 15 residues.